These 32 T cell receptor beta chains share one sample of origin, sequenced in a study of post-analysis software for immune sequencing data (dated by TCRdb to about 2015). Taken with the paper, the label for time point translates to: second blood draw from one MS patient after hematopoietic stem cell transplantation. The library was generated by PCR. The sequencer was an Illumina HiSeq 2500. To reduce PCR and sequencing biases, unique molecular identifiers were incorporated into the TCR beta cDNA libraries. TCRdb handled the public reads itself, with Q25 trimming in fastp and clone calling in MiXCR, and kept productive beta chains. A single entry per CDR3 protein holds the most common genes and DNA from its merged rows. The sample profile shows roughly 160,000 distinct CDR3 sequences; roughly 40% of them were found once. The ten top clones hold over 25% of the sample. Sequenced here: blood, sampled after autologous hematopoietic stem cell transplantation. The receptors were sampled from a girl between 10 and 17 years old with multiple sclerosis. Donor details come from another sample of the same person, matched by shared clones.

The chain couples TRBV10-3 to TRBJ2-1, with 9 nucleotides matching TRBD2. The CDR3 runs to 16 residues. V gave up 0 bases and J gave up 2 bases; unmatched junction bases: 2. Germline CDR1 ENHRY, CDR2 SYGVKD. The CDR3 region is CAISESTSGAYNEQFF. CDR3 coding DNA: TGTGCCATCAGTGAGTCGACTAGCGGAGCCTACAATGAGCAGTTCTTC.

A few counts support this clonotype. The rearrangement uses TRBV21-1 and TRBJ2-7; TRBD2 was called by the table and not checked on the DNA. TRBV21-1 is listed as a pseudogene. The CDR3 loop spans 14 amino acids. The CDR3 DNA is TGTGCCAGCAGCAAGGGACTGAGGGGGGGCGAGCAGTACTTC. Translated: CASSKGLRGGEQYF.

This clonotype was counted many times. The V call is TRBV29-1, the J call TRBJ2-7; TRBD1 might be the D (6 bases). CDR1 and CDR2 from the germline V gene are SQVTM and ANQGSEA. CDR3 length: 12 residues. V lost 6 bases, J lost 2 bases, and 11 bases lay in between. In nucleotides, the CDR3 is TGCAGCGTCCGGACAGAGCCCTACGAGCAGTACTTC. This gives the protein CSVRTEPYEQYF.

The CDR3 region is CASSLFASGGSTDTQYF. CDR3 in DNA: TGTGCCAGCAGTTTATTTGCTAGCGGGGGGAGCACAGATACGCAGTATTTT. V and J are TRBV28 and TRBJ2-3, with 11 bases identical to TRBD2. CDR3 length equals 17 residues. Germline CDR1 MDHEN, CDR2 SYDVKM. V trimming: 1 base; J trimming: 0 bases; junction bases outside the gene matches: 3.

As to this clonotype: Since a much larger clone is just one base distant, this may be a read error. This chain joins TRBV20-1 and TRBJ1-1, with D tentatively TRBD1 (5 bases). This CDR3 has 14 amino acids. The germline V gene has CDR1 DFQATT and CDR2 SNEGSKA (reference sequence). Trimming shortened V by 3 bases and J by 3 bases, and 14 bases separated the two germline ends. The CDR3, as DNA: TGCAGTGCTAGCGTCCAGGGCTTGGACACTGAAGCTTTCTTT. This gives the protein CSASVQGLDTEAFF.

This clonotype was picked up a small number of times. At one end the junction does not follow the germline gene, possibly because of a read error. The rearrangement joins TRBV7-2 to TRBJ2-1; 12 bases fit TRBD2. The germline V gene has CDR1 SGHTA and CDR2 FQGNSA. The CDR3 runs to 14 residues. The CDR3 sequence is CASSLAGGPYEQFF. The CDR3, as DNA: TGTGCCAGCAGCCTAGCGGGAGGGCCATATGAGCAGTTCTTC.

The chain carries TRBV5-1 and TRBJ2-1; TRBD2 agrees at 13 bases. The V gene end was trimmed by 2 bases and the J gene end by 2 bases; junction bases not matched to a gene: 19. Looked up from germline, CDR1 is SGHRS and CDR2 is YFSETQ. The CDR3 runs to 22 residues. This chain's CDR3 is CASSFGTSGISWSRSTYNEQFF. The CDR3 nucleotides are TGCGCCAGCAGCTTCGGGACTAGCGGGATCTCCTGGTCCCGTTCGACCTACAATGAGCAGTTCTTC.

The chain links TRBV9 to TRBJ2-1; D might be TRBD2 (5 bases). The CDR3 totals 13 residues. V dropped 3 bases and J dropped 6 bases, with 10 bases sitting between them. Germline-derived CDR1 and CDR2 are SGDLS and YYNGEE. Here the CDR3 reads CASSAPEGNEQFF. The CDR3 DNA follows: TGTGCCAGCAGCGCCCCTGAGGGCAATGAGCAGTTCTTC.

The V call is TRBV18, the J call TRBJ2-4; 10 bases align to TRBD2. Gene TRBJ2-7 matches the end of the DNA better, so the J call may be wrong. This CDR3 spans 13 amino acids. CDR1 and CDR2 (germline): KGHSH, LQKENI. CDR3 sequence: CASSGLAAYEQYF. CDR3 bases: TGTGCCAGCTCCGGACTAGCGGCCTACGAGCAGTACTTC.

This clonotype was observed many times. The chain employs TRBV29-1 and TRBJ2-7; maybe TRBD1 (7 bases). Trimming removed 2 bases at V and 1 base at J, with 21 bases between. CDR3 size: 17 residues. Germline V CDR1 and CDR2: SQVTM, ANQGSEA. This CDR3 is CSVENSPGPGGSYEQYF. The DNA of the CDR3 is TGCAGCGTTGAAAACTCCCCTGGGCCAGGGGGGTCCTACGAGCAGTACTTC.

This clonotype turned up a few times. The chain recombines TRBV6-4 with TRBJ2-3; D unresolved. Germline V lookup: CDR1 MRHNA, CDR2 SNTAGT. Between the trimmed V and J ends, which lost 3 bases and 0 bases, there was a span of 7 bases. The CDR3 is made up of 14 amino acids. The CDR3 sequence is CASSEGRSTDTQYF. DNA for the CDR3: TGTGCCAGCAGTGAAGGACGTAGCACAGATACGCAGTATTTT.

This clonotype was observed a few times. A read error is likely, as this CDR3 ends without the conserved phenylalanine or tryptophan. CDR3 residues: CASSDAAGGRDTQYL. The CDR3 DNA sequence: TGTGCCAGCAGTGACGCAGCGGGAGGGAGGGATACGCAGTATCTT. The chain couples TRBV6-4 to TRBJ2-3; 10 positions agree with TRBD2. CDR3 length: 15 amino acids. V lost 2 bases to trimming and J lost 6 bases; unmatched junction nucleotides: 5. Germline CDR1 reads MRHNA; CDR2 reads SNTAGT.

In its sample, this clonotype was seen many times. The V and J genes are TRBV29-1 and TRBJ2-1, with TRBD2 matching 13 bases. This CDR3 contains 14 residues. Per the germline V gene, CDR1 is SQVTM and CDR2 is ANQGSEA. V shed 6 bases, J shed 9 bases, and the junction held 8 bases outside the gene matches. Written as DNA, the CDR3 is TGCAGCGTCCGAACTAGCGGGAGGGCCAGTGAGCAGTTCTTC. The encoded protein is CSVRTSGRASEQFF.

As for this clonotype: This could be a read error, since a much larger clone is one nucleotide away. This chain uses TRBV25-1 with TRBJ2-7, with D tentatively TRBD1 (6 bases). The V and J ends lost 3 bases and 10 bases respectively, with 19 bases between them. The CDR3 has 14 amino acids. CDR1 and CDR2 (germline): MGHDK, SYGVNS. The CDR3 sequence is CASSDQGPREIQYF. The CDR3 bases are TGTGCCAGCAGTGATCAGGGGCCCAGGGAGATCCAGTACTTC.

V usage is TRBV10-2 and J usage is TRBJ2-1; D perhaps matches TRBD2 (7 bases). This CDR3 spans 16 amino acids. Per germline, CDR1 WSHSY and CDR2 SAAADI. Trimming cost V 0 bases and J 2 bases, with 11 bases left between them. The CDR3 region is CASSESAGGPYNEQFF. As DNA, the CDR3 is TGCGCCAGCAGTGAGTCCGCCGGGGGGCCCTACAATGAGCAGTTCTTC.

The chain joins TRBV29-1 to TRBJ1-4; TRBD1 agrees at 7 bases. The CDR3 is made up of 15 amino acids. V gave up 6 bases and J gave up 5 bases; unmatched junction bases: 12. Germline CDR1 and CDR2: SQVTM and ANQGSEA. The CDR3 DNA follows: TGCAGCGTAGGCCTTGACAGGGCGGGGAATGAAAAACTGTTTTTT. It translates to CSVGLDRAGNEKLFF.

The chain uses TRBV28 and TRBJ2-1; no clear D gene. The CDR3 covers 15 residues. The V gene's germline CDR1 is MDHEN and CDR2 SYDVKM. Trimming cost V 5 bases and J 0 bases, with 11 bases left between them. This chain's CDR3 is CASSPPDGSYNEQFF. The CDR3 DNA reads TGTGCCAGCAGTCCTCCCGATGGCTCCTACAATGAGCAGTTCTTC.

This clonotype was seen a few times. The CDR3 bases are TGTGCCAGCCTAGGACTAGCGGTAACAGAGCAGTTCTTC. The encoded protein is CASLGLAVTEQFF. The gene calls are TRBV28 and TRBJ2-1; 10 positions match TRBD2. The CDR3 sequence is 13 residues long. Per the germline V gene, CDR1 is MDHEN and CDR2 is SYDVKM. V gave up 8 bases and J gave up 10 bases; unmatched junction bases: 8.

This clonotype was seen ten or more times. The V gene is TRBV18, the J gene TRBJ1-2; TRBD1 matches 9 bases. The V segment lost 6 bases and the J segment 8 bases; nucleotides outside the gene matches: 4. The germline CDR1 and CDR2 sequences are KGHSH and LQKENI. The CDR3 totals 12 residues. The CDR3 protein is CASSGDRDGYTF. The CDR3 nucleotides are TGTGCCAGCTCCGGGGACAGGGACGGCTACACCTTC. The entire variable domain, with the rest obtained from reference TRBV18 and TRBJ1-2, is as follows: NAGVMQNPRHLVRRRGQEARLRCSPMKGHSHVYWYRQLPEEGLKFMVYLQKENIIDESGMPKERFSAEFPKEGPSILRIQQVVRGDSAAYFCASSGDRDGYTFGSGTRLTVV.

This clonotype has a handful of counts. The chain's CDR3 is CASSYQGQGAGYTF. The CDR3 bases are TGTGCCAGCAGTTACCAGGGACAGGGTGCTGGCTACACCTTC. The rearrangement links TRBV6-6 to TRBJ1-2, with 9 bases identical to TRBD1. V shed 2 bases and J 7 bases; nucleotides not matched to a gene: 5. The CDR3 length is 14 residues. Germline loops: CDR1 MNHNY, CDR2 SVGAGI (reference sequence).

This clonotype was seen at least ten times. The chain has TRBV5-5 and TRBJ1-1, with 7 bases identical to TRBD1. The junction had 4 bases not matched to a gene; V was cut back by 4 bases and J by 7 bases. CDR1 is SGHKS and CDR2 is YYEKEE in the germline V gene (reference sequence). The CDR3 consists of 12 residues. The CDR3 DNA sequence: TGTGCCAGCAGCCCGACAGGGCGTGAAGCTTTCTTT. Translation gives CASSPTGREAFF.

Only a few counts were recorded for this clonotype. The CDR3: CASNPWQANSPLHF. The CDR3 nucleotides are TGTGCCAGCAACCCGTGGCAGGCTAATTCACCCCTCCACTTT. The rearrangement uses TRBV11-2 and TRBJ1-6; unclear D gene. The CDR3 spans 14 residues. The germline CDR1 and CDR2 sequences are SGHAT and FQNNGV. Trimming pared 7 bases from V and 6 bases from J, leaving 13 bases between. The variable domain in full, completed from reference TRBV11-2 and TRBJ1-6, reads EAGVAQSPRYKIIEKRQSVAFWCNPISGHATLYWYQQILGQGPKLLIQFQNNGVVDDSQLPKDRFSAERLKGVDSTLKIQPAKLEDSAVYLCASNPWQANSPLHFGNGTRLTVT.

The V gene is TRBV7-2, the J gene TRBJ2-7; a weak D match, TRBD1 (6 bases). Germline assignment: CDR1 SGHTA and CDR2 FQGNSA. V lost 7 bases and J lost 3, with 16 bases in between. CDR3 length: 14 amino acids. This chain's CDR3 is CASTQGSYDYEQYF. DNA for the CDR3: TGTGCCAGCACCCAGGGGTCATATGACTACGAGCAGTACTTC. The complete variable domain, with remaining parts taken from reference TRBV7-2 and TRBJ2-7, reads GAGVSQSPSNKVTEKGKDVELRCDPISGHTALYWYRQSLGQGLEFLIYFQGNSAPDKSGLPSDRFSAERTGGSVSTLTIQRTQQEDSAVYLCASTQGSYDYEQYFGPGTRLTVT.

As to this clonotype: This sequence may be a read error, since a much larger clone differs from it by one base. CDR3 bases: TGTGCCAGCAGGCCACGGCAGGGTCTACTCGCTTCCTATGGCTACACCTTC. It encodes CASRPRQGLLASYGYTF. The chain carries TRBV6-1 and TRBJ1-2; D possibly corresponds to TRBD1 (5 bases). The V gene's germline CDR1 is MNHNS and CDR2 SASEGT. This CDR3 is built from 17 residues. Between the trimmed V and J ends, which lost 6 bases and 4 bases, there was a span of 24 bases.

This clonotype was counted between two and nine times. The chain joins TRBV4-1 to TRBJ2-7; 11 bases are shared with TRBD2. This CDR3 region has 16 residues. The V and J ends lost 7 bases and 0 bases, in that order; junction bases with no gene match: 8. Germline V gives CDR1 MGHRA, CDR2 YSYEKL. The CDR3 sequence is CASTPGLADSSYEQYF. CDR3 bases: TGCGCCAGCACCCCGGGACTAGCGGATAGCTCCTACGAGCAGTACTTC.

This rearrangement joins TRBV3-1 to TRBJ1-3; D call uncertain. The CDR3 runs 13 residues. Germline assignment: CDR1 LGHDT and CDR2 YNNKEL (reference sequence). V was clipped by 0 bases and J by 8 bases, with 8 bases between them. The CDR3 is CASSQDGIDTIYF. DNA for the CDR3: TGTGCCAGCAGCCAAGATGGGATAGACACCATATATTTT.

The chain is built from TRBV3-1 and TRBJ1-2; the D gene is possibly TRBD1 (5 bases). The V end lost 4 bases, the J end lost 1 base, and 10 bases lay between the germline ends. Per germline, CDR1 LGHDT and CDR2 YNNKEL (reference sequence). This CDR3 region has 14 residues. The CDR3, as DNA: TGTGCCAGCAGCCCATGGAGGGGTAACTATGGCTACACCTTC. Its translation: CASSPWRGNYGYTF.

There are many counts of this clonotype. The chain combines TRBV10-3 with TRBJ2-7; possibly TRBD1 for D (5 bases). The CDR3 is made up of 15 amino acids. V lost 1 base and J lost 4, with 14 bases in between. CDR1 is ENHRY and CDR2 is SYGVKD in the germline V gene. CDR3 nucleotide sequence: TGTGCCATCAGTGAGTGGGGCGGAGCAAGATACGAGCAGTACTTC. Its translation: CAISEWGGARYEQYF.

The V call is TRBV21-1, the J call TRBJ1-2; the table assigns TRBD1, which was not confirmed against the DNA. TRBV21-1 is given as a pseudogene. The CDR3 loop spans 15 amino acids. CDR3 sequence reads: CASSKGPDRNYGYTF. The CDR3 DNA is TGTGCCAGCAGCAAAGGCCCCGACAGAAACTATGGCTACACCTTC.

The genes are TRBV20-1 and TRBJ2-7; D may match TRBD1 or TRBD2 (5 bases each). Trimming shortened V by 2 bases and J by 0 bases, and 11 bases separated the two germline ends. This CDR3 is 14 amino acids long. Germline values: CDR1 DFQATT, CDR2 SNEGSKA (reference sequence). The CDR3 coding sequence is TGCAGTGCTAGATGGGGGACCAGCTCCTACGAGCAGTACTTC. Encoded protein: CSARWGTSSYEQYF.

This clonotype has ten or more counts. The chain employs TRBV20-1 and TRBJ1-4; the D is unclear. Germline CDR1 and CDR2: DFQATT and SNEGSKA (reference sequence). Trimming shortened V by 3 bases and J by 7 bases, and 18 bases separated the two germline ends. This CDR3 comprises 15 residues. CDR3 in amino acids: CSASSDQSLVEKLFF. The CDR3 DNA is TGCAGTGCTAGTTCGGATCAGAGTTTAGTTGAAAAACTGTTTTTT.

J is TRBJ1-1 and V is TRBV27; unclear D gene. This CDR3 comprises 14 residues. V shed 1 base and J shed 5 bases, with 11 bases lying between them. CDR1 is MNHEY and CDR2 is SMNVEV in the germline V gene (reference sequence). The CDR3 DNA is TGTGCCAGCAGTTTATTAGAACAAGGGACTGAAGCTTTCTTT. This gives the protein CASSLLEQGTEAFF.